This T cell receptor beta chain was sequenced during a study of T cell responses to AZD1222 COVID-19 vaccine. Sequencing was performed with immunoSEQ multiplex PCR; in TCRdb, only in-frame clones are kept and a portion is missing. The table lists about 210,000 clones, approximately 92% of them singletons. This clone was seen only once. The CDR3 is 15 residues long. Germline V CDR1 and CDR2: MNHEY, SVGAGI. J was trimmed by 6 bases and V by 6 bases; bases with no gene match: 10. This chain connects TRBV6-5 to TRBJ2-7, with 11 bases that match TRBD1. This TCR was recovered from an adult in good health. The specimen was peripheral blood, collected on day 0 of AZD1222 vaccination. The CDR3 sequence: CASSRGQGASREQYF. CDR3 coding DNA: TGTGCCAGCAGCCGCGGACAGGGGGCCTCTCGCGAGCAGTACTTC.